The rows below give T cell receptor beta chains drawn from one sample of a study of shared clonotypes between healthy human individuals. Assay used: immunoSEQ multiplex PCR; TCRdb lists only in-frame clones, some missing. The data contain about half a million clones, around four fifths of them singletons. Sequenced sample: PBMCs. These TCRs come from a woman aged 40 to 50 in good health. Some clones in this sample may be carry-over from other donors' samples. CDR3s include the opening cysteine and the closing phenylalanine or tryptophan. The order of the fields is V gene, clone size, D gene, J gene, CDR3 length, CDR3 protein, CDR3 DNA. D genes are given only for firm matches. Clone size, where shown, is once, few, many, or a class for clones that have expanded.

>TRBV4-1|-|TRBD2|TRBJ2-5|19
CASSQGMTSGSSSQETQYF
TGCGCCAGCAGCCAAGGAATGACTAGCGGGAGCTCCTCCCAAGAGACCCAGTACTTC
>TRBV9|-|-|TRBJ2-2|14
CASSVGRNTGELFF
TGTGCCAGCAGCGTAGGGCGTAACACCGGGGAGCTGTTTTTT
>TRBV2|many|TRBD1|TRBJ2-5|13
CASTGTVQETQYF
TGTGCCAGCACCGGGACAGTTCAAGAGACCCAGTACTTC
>TRBV29-1|-|-|TRBJ1-2|16
CSVVFPVGSSNYGYTF
TGCAGCGTTGTTTTCCCGGTGGGTAGTTCTAACTATGGCTACACCTTC
>TRBV4-1|few|-|TRBJ2-4|17
CASSPGLPAVAKNIQYF
TGCGCCAGCAGCCCAGGACTACCGGCCGTGGCCAAAAACATTCAGTACTTC
>TRBV5-1|-|TRBD1|TRBJ1-4|15
CASSGEGQGIEKLFF
TGCGCCAGCAGCGGGGAAGGACAGGGGATTGAAAAACTGTTTTTT
>TRBV28|once|-|TRBJ2-5|12
CASNLGKETQYF
TGTGCCAGCAATCTGGGGAAAGAGACCCAGTACTTC
>TRBV18|few|TRBD2|TRBJ2-7|16
CASSPLGREGRYEQYF
TGTGCCAGCTCACCATTGGGGCGGGAGGGACGATACGAGCAGTACTTC
>TRBV2|-|-|TRBJ1-1|13
CARRRWGDTEAFF
TGTGCCAGAAGGCGATGGGGAGATACTGAAGCTTTCTTT
>TRBV11-2|few|-|TRBJ1-2|16
CASSSPTEGSSYGYTF
TGTGCCAGCAGCTCCCCGACGGAGGGTTCCTCCTATGGCTACACCTTC
>TRBV14|-|TRBD1|TRBJ1-1|16
CASSRTNRGRATEAFF
TGTGCCAGCAGCCGAACCAACAGGGGGCGGGCCACTGAAGCTTTCTTT
>TRBV4-2|-|TRBD2|TRBJ2-3|16
CASSQEAGGLTDTQYF
TGTGCCAGCAGCCAAGAGGCGGGAGGGTTAACAGATACGCAGTATTTT
>TRBV11-2|few|-|TRBJ2-7|19
CASSLTSHHYGSIIHEQYF
TGTGCCAGCAGCTTGACCTCCCACCACTACGGGAGCATCATCCACGAGCAGTACTTC
>TRBV10-2|-|-|TRBJ2-1|13
CASRGDLNYEQFF
TGCGCCAGCAGGGGCGATTTGAACTATGAGCAGTTCTTC
>TRBV5-6|-|-|TRBJ1-1|13
CASSLAGNTEAFF
TGTGCCAGCAGCTTGGCAGGGAACACTGAAGCTTTCTTT
>TRBV18|-|TRBD1|TRBJ2-2|15
CASSPDRANTGELFF
TGTGCCAGCTCACCGGACAGGGCGAACACCGGGGAGCTGTTTTTT
>TRBV27|once|TRBD2|TRBJ2-7|15
CASSLWAGVGHEQYF
TGTGCCAGCAGTTTATGGGCGGGAGTGGGACACGAGCAGTACTTC
>TRBV5-1|-|-|TRBJ1-2|13
CASSLEGVDGYTF
TGCGCCAGCAGCTTGGAAGGGGTGGATGGCTACACCTTC
>TRBV4-3|many|-|TRBJ1-1|15
CASSRRGGGNTEAFF
TGCGCCAGCAGCCGCCGGGGGGGCGGGAACACTGAAGCTTTCTTT
>TRBV5-1|-|TRBD1|TRBJ2-3|15
CASSRGQGSTDTQYF
TGCGCCAGCAGCAGAGGACAGGGAAGCACAGATACGCAGTATTTT
>TRBV6-6|few|-|TRBJ1-1|14
CASSPDRMNTEAFF
TGTGCCAGCAGCCCAGACAGGATGAACACTGAAGCTTTCTTT
>TRBV9|-|-|TRBJ1-2|13
CASSQDFNYGYTF
TGTGCCAGCAGCCAAGATTTTAACTATGGCTACACCTTC
>TRBV7-3|few|-|TRBJ2-4|13
CASRGVGKNIQYF
TGTGCCAGCAGGGGCGTGGGGAAAAACATTCAGTACTTC
>TRBV6-1|few|TRBD1|TRBJ2-7|14
CASSEARGPYEQYF
TGTGCCAGCAGTGAAGCTAGGGGGCCCTACGAGCAGTACTTC
>TRBV4-3|-|-|TRBJ1-4|14
CASSQEEGEEKLFF
TGCGCCAGCAGCCAAGAGGAGGGAGAGGAAAAACTGTTTTTT
>TRBV14|-|-|TRBJ2-1|17
CASSPPYWTTFYNEQFF
TGTGCCAGCAGTCCCCCCTACTGGACTACCTTCTACAATGAGCAGTTCTTC
>TRBV6-1|once|TRBD1|TRBJ1-2|18
CASSEPRDRGYGAYGYTF
TGTGCCAGCAGTGAACCCCGGGACAGGGGCTACGGAGCCTATGGCTACACCTTC
>TRBV10-3|once|-|TRBJ2-3|12
CAISGVANTQYF
TGTGCCATCAGTGGTGTTGCAAATACGCAGTATTTT
>TRBV11-2|once|TRBD2|TRBJ2-7|17
CASSSSAGGLFSYEQYF
TGTGCCAGCAGCTCCTCCGCGGGAGGACTGTTCTCCTACGAGCAGTACTTC
>TRBV4-3|-|TRBD2|TRBJ2-2|20
CASSPTLEWRGGLSTGELFF
TGCGCCAGCAGCCCAACGCTGGAGTGGAGGGGAGGGTTAAGCACCGGGGAGCTGTTTTTT
>TRBV30|-|TRBD1|TRBJ1-4|16
CAWSEAWTGGNEKLFF
TGTGCCTGGAGTGAAGCTTGGACAGGGGGAAATGAAAAACTGTTTTTT
>TRBV7-3|few|TRBD2|TRBJ2-1|14
CASSREVPYNEQFF
TGTGCCAGCAGCCGGGAGGTACCTTACAATGAGCAGTTCTTC
>TRBV5-6|-|-|TRBJ2-1|13
CASSLRPANEQFF
TGTGCCAGCAGCTTGCGTCCCGCGAATGAGCAGTTCTTC
>TRBV29-1|-|-|TRBJ2-1|12
CSVEVRLQEQFF
TGCAGCGTTGAAGTTCGGCTCCAGGAGCAGTTCTTC
>TRBV4-2|-|-|TRBJ2-1|12
CASSQGIDEQFF
TGTGCCAGCAGCCAAGGTATCGATGAGCAGTTCTTC
>TRBV27|-|TRBD2|TRBJ2-7|16
CASSFGLAGGENEQYF
TGTGCCAGCAGTTTTGGACTAGCGGGAGGTGAAAACGAGCAGTACTTC
>TRBV27|once|TRBD2|TRBJ2-5|16
CASSLSPSGLQETQYF
TGTGCCAGCAGCTTAAGTCCTAGCGGCCTGCAAGAGACCCAGTACTTC
>TRBV6-1|many|-|TRBJ2-4|14
CASRPGPAKNIQYF
TGTGCCAGCAGGCCGGGACCTGCCAAAAACATTCAGTACTTC
>TRBV7-2|-|-|TRBJ2-1|15
CASSRIAGAAYEQFF
TGTGCCAGCAGCAGGATAGCAGGAGCGGCTTATGAGCAGTTCTTC
>TRBV9|-|-|TRBJ2-1|14
CASSAAPYYNEQFF
TGTGCCAGCAGCGCTGCCCCCTACTACAATGAGCAGTTCTTC
>TRBV7-7|-|-|TRBJ2-7|14
CASSPDRTSYEQYF
TGTGCCAGCAGCCCCGACCGGACTTCCTACGAGCAGTACTTC
>TRBV5-4|-|-|TRBJ1-1|16
CASSTDPSGLNTEAFF
TGTGCCAGCAGCACGGACCCCAGCGGCCTGAACACTGAAGCTTTCTTT
>TRBV18|-|-|TRBJ2-7|14
CASSPQQFSYEQYF
TGTGCCAGCTCACCACAGCAGTTTTCCTACGAGCAGTACTTC
>TRBV6-1|-|-|TRBJ1-2|12
CASSWENYGYTF
TGTGCCAGCAGTTGGGAAAACTATGGCTACACCTTC
>TRBV4-1|once|-|TRBJ1-2|15
CASSQGPGGGYGYTF
TGCGCCAGCAGCCAAGGTCCGGGGGGAGGGTATGGCTACACCTTC